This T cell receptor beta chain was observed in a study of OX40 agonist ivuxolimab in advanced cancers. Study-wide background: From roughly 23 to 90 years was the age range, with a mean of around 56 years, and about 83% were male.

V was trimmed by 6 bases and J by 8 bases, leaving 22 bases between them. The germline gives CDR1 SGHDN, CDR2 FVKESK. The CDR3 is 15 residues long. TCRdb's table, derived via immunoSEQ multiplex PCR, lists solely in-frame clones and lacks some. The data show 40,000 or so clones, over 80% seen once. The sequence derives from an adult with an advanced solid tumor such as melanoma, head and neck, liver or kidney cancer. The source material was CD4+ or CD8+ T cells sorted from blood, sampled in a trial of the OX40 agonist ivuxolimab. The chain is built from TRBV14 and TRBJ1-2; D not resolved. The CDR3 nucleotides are TGTGCCAGCAGGCAAACGGTCAATGCCCCGTTGGGCTACACCTTC. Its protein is CASRQTVNAPLGYTF.